This T cell receptor (beta chain) was recorded in a study of cytomegalovirus exposure and HLA in healthy donors. The study, taken as a whole, reports: Among CMV-associated TCR beta chains, most appeared HLA-restricted in a later analysis. An analysis done earlier found most TCR beta V segments productive about 90% or about 30% of the time. The study labeled 164 TCR beta chains cytomegalovirus-associated.

Primers: 60 Vbeta forward and 13 Jbeta reverse. Repertoires were generated with immunoSEQ multiplex PCR, while TCRdb's copy carries only in-frame clones and drops some. The data contain under 200,000 clones, roughly 71% of them singletons. CDR1 is MDHEN and CDR2 is SYDVKM in the germline V gene. V lost 6 bases and J lost 4, with 16 bases in between. The CDR3 covers 15 residues. As to this clone: Antigen unknown.

Sample: PBMCs. The receptor was derived from a male donor in good health and CMV-seropositive. V and J are TRBV28 and TRBJ1-5; D is perhaps TRBD1 (6 bases). Here the CDR3 DNA reads TGTGCCAGCAGGCCGAAATGGACAGAAAATCAGCCCCAGCATTTT. Protein product: CASRPKWTENQPQHF.